The present T cell receptor beta chain was sequenced within a study of monozygotic twins with inflammatory bowel disease. Reprocessing the 5' RACE reads, TCRdb reports a single entry for every CDR3 protein and omits DNA. The repertoire table contains approximately 120,000 distinct CDR3 sequences. There are 14 residues in the CDR3. Sequencing input: blood. This sequence originates from a human donor with ulcerative colitis or Crohn's disease, or a healthy co-twin of an affected twin (not recorded which). The genes are TRBV12-3 or TRBV12-4 and TRBJ2-5; TCRdb gives TRBD1 as the D gene, but with no DNA this cannot be confirmed. This CDR3 is CASRTTGGQETQYF.